The 32 T cell receptor beta chains below were found in one sample sequenced in a study of cytomegalovirus exposure and HLA in healthy donors. Primers for the PCR totalled 60 Vbeta and 13 Jbeta. TCRdb's copy holds only in-frame clones and misses some; the assay was immunoSEQ multiplex PCR. The sample has 90,000 to 150,000 clones, 81% seen once. Sequencing input: PBMCs. The receptors come from a woman in her forties in good health and CMV-seronegative.

The chain employs TRBV7-2 and TRBJ2-1; 9 bases are a match to TRBD1. Looked up from germline, CDR1 is SGHTA and CDR2 is FQGNSA. Trimming took 3 bases from V and 1 from J; bases not matched to a gene: 7. There are 17 residues in the CDR3. CDR3 in amino acids: CASSLGTGTGSYNEQFF. In nucleotides, the CDR3 is TGTGCCAGCAGCTTGGGGACCGGGACAGGGTCCTACAATGAGCAGTTCTTC.

The V call is TRBV6-5, the J call TRBJ2-2, with TRBD1 identical over 10 bases. The V gene end was trimmed by 5 bases and the J gene end by 4 bases; junction bases not matched to a gene: 4. Germline CDR1 reads MNHEY; CDR2 reads SVGAGI. This CDR3 is built from 15 residues. CDR3 amino acids: CASSPDRGGTGELFF. The CDR3 DNA follows: TGTGCCAGCAGTCCGGACAGGGGGGGCACCGGGGAGCTGTTTTTT.

The chain is built from TRBV30 and TRBJ2-5, with 7 bases fitting TRBD2. Judging by the DNA end, TRBJ2-7 fits better; the J call may be wrong. This CDR3 is 15 amino acids long. Germline values: CDR1 GTSNPN, CDR2 SVGIG (reference sequence). CDR3 DNA sequence: TGTGCCTGGAGTAAAGGCGGGGGACGCTCCTACGAGCAGTACTTC. Its translation: CAWSKGGGRSYEQYF.

V usage is TRBV6-6 and J usage is TRBJ2-7, with D perhaps TRBD2 (6 bases). Trimming removed 2 bases at V and 1 base at J, with 6 bases between. The CDR3 extends over 13 amino acids. The germline gives CDR1 MNHNY, CDR2 SVGAGI (reference sequence). The CDR3 is CASSYGTSYEQYF. CDR3 coding DNA: TGTGCCAGCAGTTACGGGACTTCCTACGAGCAGTACTTC.

The rearrangement uses TRBV30 and TRBJ1-3, with a weak D call TRBD1 (5 bases). Trimming removed 8 bases from V and 4 bases from J, with 12 bases in between. The length of the CDR3 is 12 residues. Germline CDR1 GTSNPN, CDR2 SVGIG (reference sequence). Written as DNA, the CDR3 is TGTGCCCAAGGGGCAGGGGGAAACACCATATATTTT. Its protein is CAQGAGGNTIYF.

The V and J genes are TRBV6-5 and TRBJ2-2, with D tentatively TRBD1 (5 bases). The V gene lost 7 bases and the J gene lost 3 bases, with 9 bases spanning the gap. The CDR3 is made up of 13 amino acids. The V gene's germline CDR1 is MNHEY and CDR2 SVGAGI. CDR3: CASTQGYTGELFF. The CDR3 coding sequence is TGTGCCAGCACGCAGGGATACACCGGGGAGCTGTTTTTT.

The chain couples TRBV2 to TRBJ2-7, with D unresolved. This CDR3 comprises 12 residues. Trimming stripped 6 bases from V and 0 bases from J, with 6 bases between. Germline-derived CDR1 and CDR2 are SNHLY and FYNNEI. CDR3 nucleotide sequence: TGTGCCAGCAGCCTCTTCTCCTACGAGCAGTACTTC. Protein: CASSLFSYEQYF.

This clone was counted a single time. The CDR3 protein is CASSPLRGKGTSGNTIYF. CDR3 DNA: TGTGCCAGCTCACCACTCCGAGGGAAGGGTACCTCTGGAAACACCATATATTTT. This chain connects TRBV18 to TRBJ1-3, with D unclear. The germline gives CDR1 KGHSH, CDR2 LQKENI. This CDR3 contains 18 residues. V dropped 1 base and J dropped 0 bases, with 16 bases sitting between them.

V gene TRBV4-1 combines with J gene TRBJ2-5; 10 bases fit TRBD1. CDR3 length equals 14 residues. J was trimmed by 9 bases and V by 1 base; bases with no gene match: 5. Germline CDR1 is MGHRA and CDR2 is YSYEKL. CDR3 amino acids: CASSQGGQGRAQYF. The CDR3 DNA sequence: TGCGCCAGCAGCCAAGGGGGACAGGGGAGGGCCCAGTACTTC.

This clone showed up just a few times. CDR3 nucleotides: TGTGCCAGCAGTTATAGGGGGGGCGGGGCTGCTTTCTTT. It is translated as CASSYRGGGAAFF. The V call is TRBV6-6, the J call TRBJ1-1; D may be TRBD1 (6 bases). The CDR3 loop spans 13 amino acids. The V gene's germline CDR1 is MNHNY and CDR2 SVGAGI (reference sequence). The germline V and J ends were trimmed by 3 bases and 11 bases, with 16 bases remaining between them.

This clone was observed a handful of times. The chain links TRBV5-6 to TRBJ1-2; D is unresolved. CDR3 size: 13 residues. The V gene lost 0 bases and the J gene lost 4 bases, with 7 bases spanning the gap. From germline, CDR1 is SGHDT and CDR2 YYEEEE. CDR3 in amino acids: CASSLVVSYGYTF. In DNA form, the CDR3 reads TGTGCCAGCAGCTTGGTTGTCTCCTATGGCTACACCTTC.

The chain joins TRBV7-9 to TRBJ1-2; TRBD1 matches at 11 bases. This CDR3 contains 13 residues. The trim removed 5 bases at V and 8 bases at J, leaving 4 bases unmatched. Per germline, CDR1 SEHNR and CDR2 FQNEAQ (reference sequence). The CDR3 region is CASSGQGAGGYTF. The CDR3 region has the DNA TGTGCCAGCAGCGGACAGGGGGCAGGGGGCTACACCTTC.

The gene calls are TRBV6-5 and TRBJ2-1; 11 bases are a match to TRBD2. CDR1 is MNHEY and CDR2 is SVGAGI in the germline V gene. V shed 6 bases, J shed 6 bases, and the junction held 7 bases outside the gene matches. This CDR3 spans 15 amino acids. As DNA, the CDR3 is TGTGCCAGCAGCCGAGGGACTAGCGGATCCAATGAGCAGTTCTTC. Its protein product is CASSRGTSGSNEQFF.

The table lists this clone with a count of one. This rearrangement joins TRBV15 to TRBJ1-1, with D tentatively TRBD1 (6 bases). The CDR3 is 15 residues long. The germline CDR1 and CDR2 sequences are LNHNV and YYDKDF (reference sequence). The V end was cut by 8 bases, the J end by 3 bases, with 19 bases between. CDR3: CATRYGGPGDTEAFF. Written as DNA, the CDR3 is TGTGCCACCCGGTACGGGGGGCCGGGGGACACTGAAGCTTTCTTT.

The chain carries TRBV4-2 and TRBJ2-7; D is possibly TRBD2 (5 bases). The CDR3 loop spans 15 amino acids. Trimming removed 0 bases at V and 0 bases at J, with 9 bases between. Germline-derived CDR1 and CDR2 are LGHNA and YNFKEQ. The CDR3 DNA follows: TGTGCCAGCAGCCAAGAGGACTTTGCCTCCTACGAGCAGTACTTC. Its translation is CASSQEDFASYEQYF.

CDR3 sequence reads: CATSRESLLRGGNQPQHF. The CDR3 DNA sequence: TGTGCCACCAGCAGAGAGAGTCTGCTACGGGGTGGCAATCAGCCCCAGCATTTT. The chain has TRBV15 and TRBJ1-5; D remains ambiguous. The CDR3 runs 18 residues. Germline assignment: CDR1 LNHNV and CDR2 YYDKDF (reference sequence). Deletions cut 0 bases from V and 2 bases from J, with 17 bases between.

The chain joins TRBV7-9 to TRBJ2-7; D perhaps matches TRBD2 (6 bases). V gave up 5 bases and J gave up 2 bases, with 19 bases separating them. The germline V gene encodes CDR1 SEHNR and CDR2 FQNEAQ (reference sequence). This CDR3 contains 16 residues. CDR3 bases: TGTGCCAGCAGCCTAATCGGAGGGTGGGGGACCTACGAGCAGTACTTC. This encodes CASSLIGGWGTYEQYF.

Concerning this clone: At one end the junction does not follow the germline gene, possibly because of a read error. The J gene is TRBJ2-1, the V gene TRBV7-9, with TRBD2 matching over 11 bases. The CDR3 contains 18 residues. CDR1 SEHNR and CDR2 FQNEAQ come from the germline V gene (reference sequence). CDR3 bases: TGTTCCAGCAGCTTAGGGGGACTAGCGGCTAACTCCTACAATGAGCAGTTCTTC. Translation gives CSSSLGGLAANSYNEQFF.

V and J are TRBV14 and TRBJ2-7, with 8 bases aligning to TRBD1. The germline V gene encodes CDR1 SGHDN and CDR2 FVKESK. This CDR3 region has 15 residues. V dropped 4 bases and J dropped 4; count of bases not matched to a gene: 9. CDR3 nucleotides: TGTGCCAGCAGCCGGACTTCAGGGGGCGGATACGAGCAGTACTTC. It codes for CASSRTSGGGYEQYF.

The gene calls are TRBV6-1 and TRBJ2-5; weak D call: TRBD1 (6 bases). V lost 4 bases to trimming and J lost 4 bases, with 7 bases between them. The CDR3 length is 12 residues. The germline CDR1 and CDR2 sequences are MNHNS and SASEGT. In DNA, the CDR3 is TGTGCCAGCAGTGGAGGGGGAGAGACCCAGTACTTC. The encoded protein is CASSGGGETQYF.

On this clone: A read error may explain this, as a much larger clone is one base away. This sequence joins TRBV6-1 and TRBJ2-1; TRBD2 matches 11 bases. The CDR3 runs 15 residues. The ends lost 1 base at V and 7 bases at J; junction bases unmatched: 3. Germline CDR1 and CDR2: MNHNS and SASEGT. Here the CDR3 DNA reads TGTGCCAGCAGTGAAGGTAGCGGGGGGGCTAATGAGCAGTTCTTC. Its translation is CASSEGSGGANEQFF.

The chain couples TRBV5-1 to TRBJ2-2, with a tentative D call TRBD2 (6 bases). Germline lookup yields CDR1 SGHRS and CDR2 YFSETQ. V lost 3 bases, J lost 4 bases, and 10 bases lay in between. The CDR3 is 14 amino acids. The CDR3 DNA is TGCGCCAGCAGCTCGGGACTTATCACCGGGGAGCTGTTTTTT. Protein: CASSSGLITGELFF.

The chain combines TRBV27 with TRBJ2-7; weak D call: TRBD1 (6 bases). V was pared by 6 bases and J by 0 bases, with 15 bases between. The CDR3 covers 15 residues. Germline-derived CDR1 and CDR2 are MNHEY and SMNVEV (reference sequence). The CDR3 spells CASSRGFPSSYEQYF. In DNA, the CDR3 is TGTGCCAGCAGCAGGGGATTTCCGAGCTCCTACGAGCAGTACTTC.

The rearrangement joins TRBV27 to TRBJ2-1; 9 bases match TRBD2. CDR3 size: 13 residues. Germline CDR1 is MNHEY and CDR2 is SMNVEV (reference sequence). V lost 5 bases to trimming and J lost 6 bases; unmatched junction nucleotides: 2. In DNA, the CDR3 is TGTGCCAGCAGTGCGACTAGCGGCAATGAGCAGTTCTTC. Residues: CASSATSGNEQFF.

The chain combines TRBV30 with TRBJ2-5; 11 nucleotides align to TRBD2. CDR1 is GTSNPN, CDR2 SVGIG, per germline (reference sequence). The CDR3 totals 17 residues. The CDR3 spells CAYETAIAGGALGSQYF. The DNA for the CDR3 is TGTGCTTATGAAACCGCGATAGCGGGGGGGGCCCTCGGGTCCCAGTACTTC.

The chain employs TRBV20-1 and TRBJ1-2; D perhaps matches TRBD1 (5 bases). The CDR3 consists of 11 residues. Germline CDR1 DFQATT, CDR2 SNEGSKA (reference sequence). Deletions cut 1 base from V and 6 bases from J, with 6 bases between. The chain's CDR3 is CSARAGHGYTF. The DNA of the CDR3 is TGCAGTGCTAGAGCAGGGCATGGCTACACCTTC.

The genes are TRBV5-1 and TRBJ2-7; the D gene is possibly TRBD1 (5 bases). Germline CDR1 and CDR2: SGHRS and YFSETQ. The CDR3 runs 12 residues. With 4 bases removed from V and 3 bases from J, the gap between germline ends came to 8 bases. Here the CDR3 DNA reads TGCGCCAGCAGCGCGGACAACTACGAGCAGTACTTC. This gives the protein CASSADNYEQYF.

This clone was counted only a few times. The rearrangement links TRBV10-3 to TRBJ2-7; 8 positions match TRBD1. Germline values: CDR1 ENHRY, CDR2 SYGVKD. Trimming at V came to 6 bases and at J to 6 bases, leaving 4 bases not matched to a gene. This CDR3 has 12 amino acids. CDR3 coding DNA: TGTGCCATCAGCCGACAGGGGAGCGAGCAGTACTTC. Protein sequence: CAISRQGSEQYF.

The chain recombines TRBV30 with TRBJ1-1, with a tentative D call TRBD1 (6 bases). Germline V CDR1 and CDR2: GTSNPN, SVGIG (reference sequence). V lost 4 bases to trimming and J lost 4 bases, with 13 bases between them. The CDR3 runs to 13 residues. CDR3 coding DNA: TGTGCCTGGACGTTAGGACAGATCACTGAAGCTTTCTTT. It is translated as CAWTLGQITEAFF. Variable domain in full (rest from reference TRBV30 and TRBJ1-1): SQTIHQWPATLVQPVGSPLSLECTVEGTSNPNLYWYRQAAGRGLQLLFYSVGIGQISSEVPQNLSASRPQDRQFILSSKKLLLSDSGFYLCAWTLGQITEAFFGQGTRLTVV.

This rearrangement joins TRBV10-3 to TRBJ1-1, with D possibly being TRBD1 (6 bases). Trimming took off 11 bases at V and 0 bases at J, with 13 bases between the two ends. This CDR3 has 13 amino acids. Germline CDR1 reads ENHRY; CDR2 reads SYGVKD. CDR3 protein: CAVQGSLNTEAFF. The CDR3 DNA follows: TGTGCCGTACAGGGATCGTTGAACACTGAAGCTTTCTTT.

The chain uses TRBV19 and TRBJ1-3, with 9 bases matching TRBD1. CDR1 and CDR2 from the germline V gene are LNHDA and SQIVND (reference sequence). This CDR3 comprises 15 residues. The V and J ends lost 5 bases and 1 base, in that order; junction bases with no gene match: 3. The CDR3 nucleotides are TGTGCCAGTAGTCGACAGGGGGATTCTGGAAACACCATATATTTT. Translation gives CASSRQGDSGNTIYF.

The chain is built from TRBV5-5 and TRBJ1-2; maybe TRBD1 (5 bases). This CDR3 is 14 amino acids long. V was pared by 1 base and J by 1 base, with 8 bases between. The germline V gene has CDR1 SGHKS and CDR2 YYEKEE (reference sequence). The CDR3 DNA is TGTGCCAGCAGCTTGTCAGGGATTAACTATGGCTACACCTTC. Protein sequence: CASSLSGINYGYTF.